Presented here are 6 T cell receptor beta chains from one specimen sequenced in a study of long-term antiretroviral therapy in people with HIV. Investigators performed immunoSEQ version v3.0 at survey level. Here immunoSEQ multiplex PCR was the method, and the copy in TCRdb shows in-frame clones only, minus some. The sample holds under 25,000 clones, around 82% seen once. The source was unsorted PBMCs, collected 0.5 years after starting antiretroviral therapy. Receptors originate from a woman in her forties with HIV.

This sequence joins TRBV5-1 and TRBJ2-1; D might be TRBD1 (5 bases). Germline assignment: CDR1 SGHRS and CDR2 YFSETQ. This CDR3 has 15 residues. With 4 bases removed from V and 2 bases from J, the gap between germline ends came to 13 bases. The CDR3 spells CASSLQGTAYNEQFF. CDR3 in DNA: TGCGCCAGCAGCCTTCAGGGAACCGCCTACAATGAGCAGTTCTTC.

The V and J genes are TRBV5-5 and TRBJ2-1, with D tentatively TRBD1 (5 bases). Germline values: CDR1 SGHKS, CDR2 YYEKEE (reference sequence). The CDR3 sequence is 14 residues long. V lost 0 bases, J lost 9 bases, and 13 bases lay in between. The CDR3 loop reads CASSLETSGREQFF. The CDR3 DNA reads TGTGCCAGCAGCTTGGAGACCTCAGGGCGTGAGCAGTTCTTC.

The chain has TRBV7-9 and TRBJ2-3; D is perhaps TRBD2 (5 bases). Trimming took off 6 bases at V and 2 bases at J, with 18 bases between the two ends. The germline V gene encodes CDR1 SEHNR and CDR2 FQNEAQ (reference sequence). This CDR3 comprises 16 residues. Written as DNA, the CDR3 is TGTGCCAGCAGGGAAACTAGACTACAACTCACAGATACGCAGTATTTT. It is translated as CASRETRLQLTDTQYF.

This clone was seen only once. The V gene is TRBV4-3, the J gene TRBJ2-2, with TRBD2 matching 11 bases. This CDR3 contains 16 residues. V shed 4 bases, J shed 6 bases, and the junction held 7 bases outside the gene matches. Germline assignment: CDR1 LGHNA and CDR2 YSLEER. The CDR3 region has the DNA TGCGCCAGCAGCCCTACCGGGACTAGCGGAGCCGGGGAGCTGTTTTTT. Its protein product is CASSPTGTSGAGELFF.

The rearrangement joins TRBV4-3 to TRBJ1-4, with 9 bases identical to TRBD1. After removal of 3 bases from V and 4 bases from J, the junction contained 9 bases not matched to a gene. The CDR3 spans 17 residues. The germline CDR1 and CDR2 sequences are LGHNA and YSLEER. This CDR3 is CASSHRPGQGNNEKLFF. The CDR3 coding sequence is TGCGCCAGCAGCCACCGGCCGGGACAGGGAAATAATGAAAAACTGTTTTTT.

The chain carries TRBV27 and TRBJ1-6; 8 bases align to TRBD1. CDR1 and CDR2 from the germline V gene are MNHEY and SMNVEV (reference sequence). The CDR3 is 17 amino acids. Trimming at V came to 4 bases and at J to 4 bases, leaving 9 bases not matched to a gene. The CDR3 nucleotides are TGTGCCAGCAGTTCATACACCGGGACAGGATATAATTCACCCCTCCACTTT. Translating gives CASSSYTGTGYNSPLHF.